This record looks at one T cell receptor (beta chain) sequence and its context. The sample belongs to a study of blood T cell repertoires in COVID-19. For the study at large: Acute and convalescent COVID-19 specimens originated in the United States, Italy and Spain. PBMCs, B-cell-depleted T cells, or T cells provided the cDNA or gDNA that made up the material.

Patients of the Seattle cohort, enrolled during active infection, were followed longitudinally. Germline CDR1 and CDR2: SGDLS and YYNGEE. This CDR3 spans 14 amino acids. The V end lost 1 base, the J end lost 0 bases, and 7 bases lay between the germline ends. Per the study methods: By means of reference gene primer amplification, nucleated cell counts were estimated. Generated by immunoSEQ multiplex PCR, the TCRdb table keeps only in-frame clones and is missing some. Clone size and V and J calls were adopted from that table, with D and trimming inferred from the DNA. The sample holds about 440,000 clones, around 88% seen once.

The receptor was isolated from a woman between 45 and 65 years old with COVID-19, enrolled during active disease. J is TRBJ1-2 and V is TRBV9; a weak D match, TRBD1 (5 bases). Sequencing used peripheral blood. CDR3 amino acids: CASSVWTTNYGYTF. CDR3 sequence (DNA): TGTGCCAGCAGCGTATGGACAACTAACTATGGCTACACCTTC. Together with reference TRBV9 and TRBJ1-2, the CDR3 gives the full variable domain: DSGVTQTPKHLITATGQRVTLRCSPRSGDLSVYWYQQSLDQGLQFLIQYYNGEERAKGNILERFSAQQFPDLHSELNLSSLELGDSALYFCASSVWTTNYGYTFGSGTRLTVV.